Listed below are T cell receptor beta chains from one sample, sequenced in a study of T cells in Graves' hyperthyroidism and ophthalmopathy. Via MiXCR, TCRdb re-called the multiplex PCR reads, giving one row per CDR3 protein. The sample includes about 840,000 distinct CDR3 sequences, around 38% of them seen just once. Sequencing was done on a sample of blood. The receptors here all came from a young man with Graves' hyperthyroidism. The CDR3 runs from the conserved cysteine through the conserved F or W. The order of the fields is J gene, V gene, D gene, clone size, CDR3 DNA, CDR3 protein. A D gene is named only where the DNA matches it firmly. Some rows mark clone size as missing; the rest say once, few, many or name a class of expanded clone.

TRBJ2-3 | TRBV29-1 | NA | few | TGCAGCGTTGAAAGGGCCGATACGCAGTATTTT | CSVERADTQYF
TRBJ2-7 | TRBV7-2 | TRBD1 | few | TGTGCCAGCAGCCACCCCAAGCGACAGGGACCCTACGAGCAGTACTTC | CASSHPKRQGPYEQYF
TRBJ2-7 | TRBV2 | NA | many | TGTGCCAGCAGTGAACGGATTCTTCTGGGCGAGCAGTACTTC | CASSERILLGEQYF
TRBJ1-1 | TRBV5-5 | NA | few | TGTGCCAGCAGCCCCCGTCGCCAAGTTGAAGCTTTCTTT | CASSPRRQVEAFF
TRBJ2-7 | TRBV2 | TRBD2 | many | TGTGCCAGCAGTAGGTGGGAGGGCTCCTACGAGCAGTACTTC | CASSRWEGSYEQYF
TRBJ1-3 | TRBV5-1 | NA | NA | TGCGCCAGCAGCCTCGACAGGATAACTGGAAACACCATATATTTT | CASSLDRITGNTIYF
TRBJ2-5 | TRBV7-9 | TRBD1 | many | TGTGCCAGCAGCTCAATAGGGACAGGACAAGAGACCCAGTACTTC | CASSSIGTGQETQYF
TRBJ1-5 | TRBV12-3/TRBV12-4 | NA | NA | TGTGCCAGCAGTTTTGAGGGGATCAATCAGCCCCAGCATTTT | CASSFEGINQPQHF
TRBJ1-6 | TRBV24-1 | NA | few | TGTGCCACCAGTGATTTGCGATCCGCAGGGAGAGATTCACCCCTCCACTTT | CATSDLRSAGRDSPLHF
TRBJ1-5 | TRBV2 | NA | NA | TGTGCCAGCAAGGGGGGGCTCAGTCAGCCCCAGCATTTT | CASKGGLSQPQHF
TRBJ2-6 | TRBV6-5 | NA | NA | TGTGCCAGCAGTTTATTAGGGCCGCCCTCTGGGGCCAACGTCCTGACTTTC | CASSLLGPPSGANVLTF
TRBJ1-5 | TRBV28 | NA | NA | TGTGCCAGCGGGGGTTTAAATCAGCCCCAGCATTTT | CASGGLNQPQHF
TRBJ1-5 | TRBV7-9 | NA | many | TGTGCCAGCAGCCCCCAGGGCGATCAGCCCCAGCATTTT | CASSPQGDQPQHF
TRBJ2-7 | TRBV7-2 | TRBD2 | NA | TGTGCCAGCAGCTTAGACGGCGGGGGAAAAAGAGAGCAGTACTTC | CASSLDGGGKREQYF
TRBJ1-6 | TRBV12-3/TRBV12-4 | TRBD1 | few | TGTGCCAGCAGTGCCGGGACAGGGTATTCACCCCTCCACTTT | CASSAGTGYSPLHF
TRBJ2-7 | TRBV11-2 | NA | NA | TGTGCCAGCAGCCCCTCCAGTAGTGGCGGATACGAGCAGTACTTC | CASSPSSSGGYEQYF
TRBJ2-7 | TRBV12-3/TRBV12-4 | TRBD2 | NA | TGTGCCAGCAGTTTATCGGGACTAGCGGGAGACGAGCAGTACTTC | CASSLSGLAGDEQYF
TRBJ2-7 | TRBV9 | TRBD2 | NA | TGTGCCAGCAGCTTGGGGACTAGCGGCCTCTACGAGCAGTACTTC | CASSLGTSGLYEQYF
TRBJ2-7 | TRBV5-4 | TRBD2 | NA | TGTGCCAGCAGCTGGACAACTAGCGGGTCCTACGAGCAGTACTTC | CASSWTTSGSYEQYF
TRBJ1-1 | TRBV20-1 | TRBD1 | many | TGCAGTAGGACAGGGGGGAACACTGAAGCTTTCTTT | CSRTGGNTEAFF
TRBJ1-1 | TRBV29-1 | NA | few | TGCAGCGTTGAAGATCACCCCCAGGGAAACACTGAAGCTTTCTTT | CSVEDHPQGNTEAFF
TRBJ1-6 | TRBV7-6 | TRBD1 | few | TGTGCCAGCAGTGACCGGGACAGTCGACCCCTCCACTTT | CASSDRDSRPLHF
TRBJ1-4 | TRBV6-5 | NA | NA | TGTGCCAGCATGTATGAAAAACTGTTTTTT | CASMYEKLFF
TRBJ2-3 | TRBV29-1 | NA | NA | TGCAGCGCTCAGAAGGGACCCGCCTCAAAGGATACGCAGTATTTT | CSAQKGPASKDTQYF
TRBJ1-6 | TRBV19 | NA | many | TGTGCCAGTAGTGCGGGAAGTTCACCCCTCCACTTT | CASSAGSSPLHF
TRBJ2-7 | TRBV5-4 | TRBD2 | few | TGTGCCAGCAGCCACGTTCGACTAGCGGTATACGAGCAGTACTTC | CASSHVRLAVYEQYF
TRBJ2-7 | TRBV20-1 | TRBD1 | NA | TGCAGTGCTACGGACAGGCGCATTTACGAGCAGTACTTC | CSATDRRIYEQYF
TRBJ2-7 | TRBV7-2 | NA | few | TGTGCCAGCAGCCTCCCCGGGGGAGCGGCTTACGAGCAGTACTTC | CASSLPGGAAYEQYF
TRBJ1-6 | TRBV9 | NA | NA | TGTGCCAGCAGTTACGAAGGGAGCTCCTATAATTCACCCCTCCACTTT | CASSYEGSSYNSPLHF
TRBJ1-5 | TRBV6-6 | NA | NA | TGTGCCAGCACAGGGAGTTGGACTCAGCCCCAGCATTTT | CASTGSWTQPQHF
TRBJ2-7 | TRBV7-2 | NA | many | TGTGCCAGCAGCTTGAACAGGGCAATCTCCTACGAGCAGTACTTC | CASSLNRAISYEQYF
TRBJ2-2 | TRBV11-2 | NA | NA | TGTGCCAGCAGCTTATGGTGGGGTACGAACACCGGGGAGCTGTTTTTT | CASSLWWGTNTGELFF
TRBJ2-7 | TRBV5-8 | NA | few | TGTGCCAGCAGCTTGGATGGGAGCGAGCAGTACTTC | CASSLDGSEQYF